The clone carrying this T cell receptor beta chain came up many times. This specimen belongs to a study of HIV-infected patients and healthy controls. Germline V gene data show CDR1 as SGHDT and CDR2 as YYEEEE. There are 15 residues in the CDR3. V was clipped by 0 bases and J by 4 bases, with 13 bases between them. The repertoire came from unfractionated whole blood and reflected all unsorted peripheral T cells. Alpha and beta constant-region primers primed reverse transcription of around 500 ng RNA. Separate chain-specific third strand synthesis with multiplexing indices produced the alpha and beta libraries. TCRdb independently ran MiXCR on the 5' RACE reads; one entry per CDR3 protein. The sample lists around 18,000 distinct CDR3 sequences; around 10% were seen once.

The sequenced sample consisted of blood. This chain joins TRBV5-6 and TRBJ1-2; unclear D gene. This TCR was recovered from an adult in good health. CDR3 in amino acids: CASSLELERRYGYTF. Written as DNA, the CDR3 is TGTGCCAGCAGCTTGGAGTTGGAAAGACGCTATGGCTACACCTTC.